The T cell receptor (beta chain) under discussion was sequenced for a study of blood T cell repertoires in COVID-19. This CDR3 contains 18 residues. Germline CDR1 MDHEN, CDR2 SYDVKM. Trimming at V came to 2 bases and at J to 3 bases, leaving 6 bases not matched to a gene. The authors' processing: Scientists estimated how many nucleated cells there were by amplifying reference gene primers. TCRdb's copy holds only in-frame clones and misses some; the assay was immunoSEQ multiplex PCR. The V and J calls and clone size were taken over from that table, and D and trimming were inferred from the DNA. Of some 260,000 clones listed, approximately 89% are singletons.

The sequence derives from a woman between 65 and 79 years old with COVID-19, enrolled during active disease. V and J are TRBV28 and TRBJ1-6; 11 bases are shared with TRBD1. Material: peripheral blood. The CDR3 protein is CASSLGGQGGFYNSPLHF. In DNA form, the CDR3 reads TGTGCCAGCAGTTTAGGGGGACAGGGGGGCTTCTATAATTCACCCCTCCACTTT.